This record concerns one T cell receptor beta chain sequence. This record belongs to a study of cytomegalovirus exposure and HLA in healthy donors. Assay used: immunoSEQ multiplex PCR; TCRdb lists only in-frame clones, some missing. The sample records more than 300,000 clones, roughly 88% being singletons. Looked up from germline, CDR1 is SGHRS and CDR2 is YFSETQ. CDR3 length: 15 amino acids. V lost 0 bases to trimming and J lost 3 bases; unmatched junction nucleotides: 4. V usage is TRBV5-1 and J usage is TRBJ2-5; 8 bases are shared with TRBD2. The clonotype was recovered from a woman aged 18-30 years in good health and CMV-seronegative. The sample comprised PBMCs. This CDR3 reads CASSLASGREETQYF. CDR3 sequence (DNA): TGCGCCAGCAGCTTGGCGAGCGGGAGAGAAGAGACCCAGTACTTC.